This T cell receptor beta chain was captured by sequencing in a study of blood T cell repertoires in COVID-19. For the study at large: Material from acute and convalescent COVID-19 was sourced from the United States, Italy and Spain. T cells, B-cell-depleted T cells, or PBMCs supplied cDNA or gDNA.

Germline V gives CDR1 MNHEY, CDR2 SMNVEV (reference sequence). V was clipped by 5 bases and J by 0 bases, with 11 bases between them. The CDR3 length is 15 residues. As originally analysed: Reference gene primer amplification gave estimated nucleated cell counts. Clones were sequenced by immunoSEQ multiplex PCR, and TCRdb holds only the in-frame ones, with some missing. The DNA gave D and trimming, while V, J and clone size come from that table. The sample carries under 45,000 clones, 87% recorded once. This clonotype was sampled from a man between 60 and 75 years old with acute or convalescent COVID-19. Material: peripheral blood. The chain joins TRBV27 to TRBJ1-3; unclear D gene. CDR3 sequence: CASSARQSSGNTIYF. CDR3 nucleotides: TGTGCCAGCAGTGCCCGACAAAGCTCTGGAAACACCATATATTTT.